The present T cell receptor beta chain was sequenced within a study of blood T cells in healthy people across ages. Study-level results: Not knowing donor CMV status may have confounded expanded clonotype changes.

Unmatched junction bases numbered 2, after V lost 1 base and J lost 4 bases. CDR1 and CDR2 (germline): LGHDT, YNNKEL (reference sequence). The CDR3 loop spans 14 amino acids. Details on this clonotype: Its antigen is not known.

Combining a sample-barcoded 5' primer with a J-beta primer mix, a second PCR ran for roughly 7 to 12 cycles. With 12 random nucleotides, a template-switch adaptor tagged each individual cDNA molecule. TCRdb re-called the 5' RACE reads through MiXCR, storing one row per CDR3 protein. The sample lists approximately 670,000 distinct CDR3 sequences; around 41% were seen once. Drawn from each donor were 8.5 to 10 milliliters of peripheral blood. The total RNA that was extracted per sample amounted to at least 5 micrograms. The chain couples TRBV3-1 to TRBJ2-5, with TRBD1 identical over 8 bases. This receptor was identified in a man at least 80 years old in good health. The material sequenced was blood. In DNA form, the CDR3 reads TGTGCCAGCAGCCAAGGGACAGGGTTAGAGACCCAGTACTTC. As protein: CASSQGTGLETQYF.